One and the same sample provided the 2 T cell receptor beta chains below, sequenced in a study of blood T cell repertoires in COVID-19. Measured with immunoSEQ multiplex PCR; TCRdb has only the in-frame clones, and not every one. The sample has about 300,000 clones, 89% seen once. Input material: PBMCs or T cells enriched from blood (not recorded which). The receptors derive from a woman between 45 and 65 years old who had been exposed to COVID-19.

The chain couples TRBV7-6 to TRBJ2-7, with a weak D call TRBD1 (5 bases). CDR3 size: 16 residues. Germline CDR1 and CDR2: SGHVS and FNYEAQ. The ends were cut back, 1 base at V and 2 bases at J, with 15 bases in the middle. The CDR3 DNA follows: TGTGCCAGCAGCTTAGGTCTTGGGGCGAATCCCTACGAGCAGTACTTC. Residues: CASSLGLGANPYEQYF.

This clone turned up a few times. CDR3 amino acids: CASSPSAGGWTEAFF. The CDR3 DNA reads as TGTGCCAGCAGCCCATCAGCTGGGGGCTGGACTGAAGCTTTCTTT. V and J are TRBV9 and TRBJ1-1; TRBD1 is a possible D gene (6 bases). The CDR3 loop spans 15 amino acids. Trimming took off 4 bases at V and 5 bases at J, with 18 bases between the two ends. The germline V gene encodes CDR1 SGDLS and CDR2 YYNGEE.